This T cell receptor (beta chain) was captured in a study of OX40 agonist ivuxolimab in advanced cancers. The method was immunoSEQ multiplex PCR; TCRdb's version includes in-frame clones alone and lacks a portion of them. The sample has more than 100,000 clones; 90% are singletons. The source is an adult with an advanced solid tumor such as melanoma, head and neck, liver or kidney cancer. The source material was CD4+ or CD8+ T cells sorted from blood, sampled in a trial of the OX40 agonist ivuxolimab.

CDR3 nucleotide sequence: TGCGCCAGCAGCCAGTTAACAGGGGGTAACTATGGCTACACCTTC. Amino acid sequence: CASSQLTGGNYGYTF. This chain joins TRBV4-1 and TRBJ1-2; 8 bases match TRBD1. CDR1 and CDR2 (germline): MGHRA, YSYEKL. Trimming took 3 bases from V and 1 from J; bases not matched to a gene: 4. The CDR3 sequence is 15 residues long.